The 5 T cell receptor beta chains below all came from one sample that was sequenced in a study of response to subunit inactivated influenza vaccine (dated by TCRdb to between 2018 and 2020). The library was prepared using RT-PCR. Sequencer: Illumina HiSeq 2500. TCRdb cleaned the public reads at Q25 with fastp, built clones with MiXCR and kept in-frame beta chains. Entries that share a CDR3 protein sequence are merged under the most common genes and DNA. Recorded for this sample are 400,000 to 650,000 distinct CDR3 sequences; around 7.9% of them occurred a single time. Of the sample, around 14% falls within the top ten clones. Sequencing used PBMCs from blood, obtained around 25 months after vaccination. The receptors were gathered from a man aged 45 to 70 who received an inactivated influenza vaccine. Donor details come from another sample of the same person, matched by shared clones.

The chain carries TRBV12-3 or TRBV12-4 and TRBJ2-1, with D possibly matching TRBD1 (6 bases). The CDR3 is made up of 14 amino acids. V lost 6 bases to trimming and J lost 10 bases, with 19 bases between them. CDR3 sequence reads: CASRPIGQLMEQFF. Written as DNA, the CDR3 is TGTGCCAGCAGACCCATTGGACAGCTGATGGAGCAGTTCTTC.

This clonotype is a singleton in its sample. CDR3 sequence (DNA): TGCAGTGCTAAGGGGGCCTCGTCCTACGAGCAGTACTTC. Protein sequence: CSAKGASSYEQYF. The chain is built from TRBV20-1 and TRBJ2-7; TRBD1 aligns across 7 bases. Germline CDR1 is DFQATT and CDR2 is SNEGSKA (reference sequence). The CDR3 spans 13 residues. V lost 4 bases, J lost 1 base, and 4 bases stayed unmatched.

This clonotype was seen repeatedly, ten times or more. The chain uses TRBV6-5 and TRBJ2-1; perhaps TRBD1 as D (6 bases). The CDR3 sequence is 13 residues long. The germline V and J ends were trimmed by 1 base and 15 bases, with 16 bases remaining between them. Looked up from germline, CDR1 is MNHEY and CDR2 is SVGAGI. The DNA for the CDR3 is TGTGCCAGCAGTTACTTCCTCTCAGGGGAACGGTTCTTC. Translation: CASSYFLSGERFF.

The sample holds a few counts of this clonotype. This rearrangement joins TRBV12-3 or TRBV12-4 to TRBJ2-2; D unclear. V dropped 6 bases and J dropped 7 bases, with 21 bases sitting between them. This CDR3 has 16 amino acids. This CDR3 reads CASSPGRVGLGGELFF. The DNA for the CDR3 is TGTGCCAGCAGCCCGGGCCGAGTTGGGTTAGGCGGGGAGCTGTTTTTT.

This clonotype appeared many times. This chain connects TRBV20-1 to TRBJ2-7; a possible D gene is TRBD1 (6 bases). CDR3 length equals 13 residues. Germline V gives CDR1 DFQATT, CDR2 SNEGSKA (reference sequence). Trimming took 2 bases from V and 0 from J, leaving 8 bases between them. The CDR3 region has the DNA TGCAGTGCTAGACAGGGGAGCTCCTACGAGCAGTACTTC. This encodes CSARQGSSYEQYF.